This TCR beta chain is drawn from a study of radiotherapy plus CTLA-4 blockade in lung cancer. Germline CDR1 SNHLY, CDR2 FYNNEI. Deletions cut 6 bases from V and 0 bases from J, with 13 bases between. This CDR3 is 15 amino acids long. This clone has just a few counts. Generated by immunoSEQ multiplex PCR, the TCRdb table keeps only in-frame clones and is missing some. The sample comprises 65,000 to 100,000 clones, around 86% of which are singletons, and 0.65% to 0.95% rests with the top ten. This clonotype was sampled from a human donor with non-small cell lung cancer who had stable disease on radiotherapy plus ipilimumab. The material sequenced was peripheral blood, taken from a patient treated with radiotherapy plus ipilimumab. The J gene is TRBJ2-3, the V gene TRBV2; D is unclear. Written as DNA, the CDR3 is TGTGCCAGCAGAGCTTTGAGCAGTAGCACAGATACGCAGTATTTT. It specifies CASRALSSSTDTQYF.